The 27 T cell receptor beta chains below all came from one sample that was sequenced in a study of cytomegalovirus exposure and HLA in healthy donors (dated by TCRdb to 2016 to 2017). The method behind the library was the immunoSEQ multiplex PCR assay. A mixture of 60 forward primers for TCR Vbeta segments and 13 reverse primers for TCR Jbeta segments was used in the multiplex PCR. TCRdb provides this immuneACCESS table in a form limited to in-frame rearrangements. Some clones are lacking; in checked studies, under half of them reflect an unresolved V gene, and why the rest are absent is not known. The sample table lists around 150,000 clones, around 83% of them with a count of one. The ten biggest clones cover under 4.5% of the sample. Sequenced: PBMCs. All receptors derive from a man aged 35 to 55 in good health and CMV-seropositive.

This clone was detected a few times. The V call is TRBV7-9, the J call TRBJ2-2; TRBD2 matches at 12 bases. Germline CDR1 is SEHNR and CDR2 is FQNEAQ (reference sequence). This CDR3 has 17 amino acids. Germline trimming cut 5 bases from V and 2 bases from J; bases unmatched to any gene: 6. The CDR3 DNA reads TGTGCCAGCAGCCCGACTAGCGGGGGACGAAACACCGGGGAGCTGTTTTTT. Encoded protein: CASSPTSGGRNTGELFF.

The rearrangement uses TRBV9 and TRBJ2-7; 7 bases are a match to TRBD1. CDR3 length: 12 amino acids. Germline V gives CDR1 SGDLS, CDR2 YYNGEE. J gave up 4 bases and V 3 bases, and 1 base lay outside the gene matches. In DNA form, the CDR3 reads TGTGCCAGCAGCGGACAGGGTTACGAGCAGTACTTC. Translating it yields CASSGQGYEQYF. The full variable domain, with the rest looked up from reference TRBV9 and TRBJ2-7, is DSGVTQTPKHLITATGQRVTLRCSPRSGDLSVYWYQQSLDQGLQFLIQYYNGEERAKGNILERFSAQQFPDLHSELNLSSLELGDSALYFCASSGQGYEQYFGPGTRLTVT.

In nucleotides, the CDR3 is TGTGCCAGCAATGGCGGTAACCCTAACGAGCAGTACTTC. It translates to CASNGGNPNEQYF. This chain connects TRBV2 to TRBJ2-7; D remains ambiguous. The CDR3 totals 13 residues. CDR1 is SNHLY and CDR2 is FYNNEI in the germline V gene. Deletions cut 7 bases from V and 5 bases from J, with 15 bases between.

This rearrangement joins TRBV6-5 to TRBJ1-6; 7 bases fit TRBD1. Germline lookup yields CDR1 MNHEY and CDR2 SVGAGI. V gave up 5 bases and J gave up 3 bases; unmatched junction bases: 4. The CDR3 contains 15 residues. The CDR3 DNA is TGTGCCAGCAGTCGGACAGGTCTCTATAATTCACCCCTCCACTTT. Translated: CASSRTGLYNSPLHF.

The gene calls are TRBV11-3 and TRBJ2-7; TRBD1 aligns across 7 bases. The junction had 5 bases not matched to a gene; V was cut back by 5 bases and J by 1 base. The CDR3 is 14 residues long. Germline CDR1 reads SGHNT; CDR2 reads YENEEA. In DNA, the CDR3 is TGTGCCAGCAGCCCCGGGACAGATTCCTACGAGCAGTACTTC. Amino acid sequence: CASSPGTDSYEQYF. The variable domain in full, completed from reference TRBV11-3 and TRBJ2-7, reads EAGVVQSPRYKIIEKKQPVAFWCNPISGHNTLYWYLQNLGQGPELLIRYENEEAVDDSQLPKDRFSAERLKGVDSTLKIQPAELGDSAVYLCASSPGTDSYEQYFGPGTRLTVT.

This CDR3 reads CASSYRGGRSHEQYF. The CDR3 nucleotides read TGTGCCAGCAGTTACAGAGGGGGTAGGTCCCACGAGCAGTACTTC. V gene TRBV6-5 combines with J gene TRBJ2-7; possible D gene TRBD1, 6 bases. This CDR3 region has 15 residues. The V gene's germline CDR1 is MNHEY and CDR2 SVGAGI. The ends were cut back, 2 bases at V and 5 bases at J, with 16 bases in the middle.

This chain uses TRBV18 with TRBJ1-1; 11 bases match TRBD1. V shed 3 bases, J shed 5 bases, and the junction held 2 bases outside the gene matches. Germline lookup yields CDR1 KGHSH and CDR2 LQKENI. The CDR3 runs to 14 residues. The CDR3 DNA reads as TGTGCCAGCTCACCGGGGACAGGGGGTACTGAAGCTTTCTTT. Its translation: CASSPGTGGTEAFF.

In the case of this clone: This same CDR3 is encoded by further DNA sequences in the sample. DNA for the CDR3: TGTGCCAGCTCGGGACAGCTGAACACTGAAGCTTTCTTT. Its protein product is CASSGQLNTEAFF. The chain joins TRBV18 to TRBJ1-1; the match to TRBD1 covers 7 bases. The CDR3 has 13 amino acids. Trimming removed 6 bases from V and 0 bases from J; junction bases left unmatched: 1. Germline loops: CDR1 KGHSH, CDR2 LQKENI.

The chain recombines TRBV10-3 with TRBJ2-3; TRBD2 matches 13 bases. V was clipped by 6 bases and J by 2 bases; unmatched bases: 2. The CDR3 contains 15 residues. Germline CDR1 ENHRY, CDR2 SYGVKD. The CDR3 region has the DNA TGTGCCATCAGAGGACTAGCGGGGGACACAGATACGCAGTATTTT. The encoded protein is CAIRGLAGDTDTQYF.

The CDR3 protein is CASSLAPAGTSGINEQFF. The CDR3 coding sequence is TGCGCCAGCAGCTTGGCCCCAGCGGGGACTAGCGGAATAAATGAGCAGTTCTTC. V gene TRBV5-1 combines with J gene TRBJ2-1; 11 bases fit TRBD2. The CDR3 is made up of 18 amino acids. Germline V gene data show CDR1 as SGHRS and CDR2 as YFSETQ. J was trimmed by 7 bases and V by 0 bases; bases with no gene match: 12.

The chain carries TRBV7-9 and TRBJ2-1; 12 nucleotides align to TRBD2. Germline values: CDR1 SEHNR, CDR2 FQNEAQ (reference sequence). The CDR3 contains 16 residues. With V trimmed by 10 bases and J by 0 bases, 7 bases remained unmatched. This chain's CDR3 is CATTSGGWSSYNEQFF. In nucleotides, the CDR3 is TGTGCCACCACTAGCGGGGGGTGGAGCTCCTACAATGAGCAGTTCTTC.

This clone was counted between two and nine times. The CDR3 DNA reads TGTGCCAGCAGTTTACGAGCTGGACAGGGATATAATTCACCCCTCCACTTT. Translated: CASSLRAGQGYNSPLHF. The rearrangement joins TRBV27 to TRBJ1-6, with 8 bases that match TRBD1. With 2 bases clipped from V and 4 bases from J, the junction kept 7 bases outside the gene matches. This CDR3 spans 17 amino acids. Germline V CDR1 and CDR2: MNHEY, SMNVEV (reference sequence).

The chain joins TRBV28 to TRBJ2-4; D unclear. V gave up 7 bases and J gave up 0 bases, with 13 bases separating them. CDR3 size: 15 residues. Germline CDR1 MDHEN, CDR2 SYDVKM. The CDR3 coding sequence is TGTGCCAGCAAATCCGCGTCTCTAGCCAAAAACATTCAGTACTTC. Translation gives CASKSASLAKNIQYF.

The rearrangement uses TRBV11-3 and TRBJ2-7, with 7 positions matching TRBD1. The germline CDR1 and CDR2 sequences are SGHNT and YENEEA. The ends lost 4 bases at V and 3 bases at J; junction bases unmatched: 6. The length of the CDR3 is 14 residues. Here the CDR3 DNA reads TGTGCCAGCAGCTCGGACAGGTGGGACTACGAGCAGTACTTC. Translating it yields CASSSDRWDYEQYF.

V gene TRBV7-2 combines with J gene TRBJ1-2, with unresolved D. V was cut by 4 bases and J by 2 bases, with 17 bases left in between. The CDR3 extends over 16 amino acids. The germline V gene encodes CDR1 SGHTA and CDR2 FQGNSA. DNA for the CDR3: TGTGCCAGCAGCTCCCCCCCCCAGGCGGGCAACTATGGCTACACCTTC. It translates to CASSSPPQAGNYGYTF.

The chain recombines TRBV18 with TRBJ2-3; the D gene is possibly TRBD2 (5 bases). The CDR3 is 13 residues long. Per germline, CDR1 KGHSH and CDR2 LQKENI. V was clipped by 6 bases and J by 5 bases, with 12 bases between them. CDR3 region: CASSNGVQDTQYF. As DNA, the CDR3 is TGTGCCAGCTCCAACGGGGTCCAAGATACGCAGTATTTT.

This CDR3 is CASSLNGGEKLFF. CDR3 bases: TGTGCCAGCAGTTTGAATGGGGGCGAAAAACTGTTTTTT. This chain joins TRBV7-9 and TRBJ1-4, with D perhaps matching TRBD1 (6 bases). The CDR3 covers 13 residues. V gave up 6 bases and J gave up 8 bases, with 13 bases separating them. From germline, CDR1 is SEHNR and CDR2 FQNEAQ (reference sequence).

This clone occurred a few times. This sequence joins TRBV7-9 and TRBJ1-6; perhaps TRBD1 as D (6 bases). Germline loops: CDR1 SEHNR, CDR2 FQNEAQ (reference sequence). The CDR3 has 14 amino acids. V lost 4 bases, J lost 7 bases, and 11 bases lay in between. The CDR3 DNA reads as TGTGCCAGCAGCTCAAGACAGGCAAATTCACCCCTCCACTTT. This codes for CASSSRQANSPLHF.

The chain has TRBV6-1 and TRBJ2-4; D is unresolved. The CDR3 loop spans 11 amino acids. Trimming removed 6 bases at V and 4 bases at J, with 4 bases between. From germline, CDR1 is MNHNS and CDR2 SASEGT. Written as DNA, the CDR3 is TGTGCCAGCAGCCTGAAAAACATTCAGTACTTC. It translates to CASSLKNIQYF.

The CDR3 region is CASRSGQGAGYTF. The CDR3 DNA sequence: TGCGCCAGCAGGTCGGGACAGGGGGCGGGCTACACCTTC. V usage is TRBV5-1 and J usage is TRBJ1-2; 12 bases are shared with TRBD1. Germline CDR1 is SGHRS and CDR2 is YFSETQ. The CDR3 is 13 amino acids. V shed 5 bases, J shed 8 bases, and the junction held 4 bases outside the gene matches.

V is TRBV5-4 and J is TRBJ2-1; 8 nucleotides agree with TRBD1. The trim removed 4 bases at V and 2 bases at J, leaving 17 bases unmatched. In germline, CDR1 is SGHNT, CDR2 YYREEE (reference sequence). The CDR3 sequence is 19 residues long. The CDR3 protein is CASSGRGPGTGITYNEQFF. CDR3 sequence (DNA): TGTGCCAGCAGCGGAAGGGGGCCCGGGACAGGCATAACCTACAATGAGCAGTTCTTC.

The V and J genes are TRBV14 and TRBJ2-2; TRBD1 matches 9 bases. Per germline, CDR1 SGHDN and CDR2 FVKESK. V shed 5 bases, J shed 2 bases, and the junction held 9 bases outside the gene matches. This CDR3 contains 17 residues. The CDR3 DNA follows: TGTGCCAGCAGCAGCGACAGGGGGGTAGAAAACACCGGGGAGCTGTTTTTT. This gives the protein CASSSDRGVENTGELFF.

This chain joins TRBV11-1 and TRBJ2-1, with D maybe TRBD1 (5 bases). Germline assignment: CDR1 SGHAT and CDR2 FQDESV (reference sequence). This CDR3 is 15 amino acids long. Between the trimmed V and J ends, which lost 1 base and 1 base, there was a span of 8 bases. CDR3 bases: TGTGCCAGCAGCTTAGGGCCAGGGTCCTACAATGAGCAGTTCTTC. The encoded protein is CASSLGPGSYNEQFF.

The chain couples TRBV4-1 to TRBJ2-7; D might be TRBD1 (5 bases). The CDR3 has 15 amino acids. Trimming left V 0 bases short and J 3 bases short, with 12 bases between. Germline loops: CDR1 MGHRA, CDR2 YSYEKL. The chain's CDR3 is CASSQDIYRYYEQYF. Written as DNA, the CDR3 is TGCGCCAGCAGCCAAGACATCTACAGGTACTACGAGCAGTACTTC.

This clone was detected only once. The chain uses TRBV6-1 and TRBJ2-1; D unresolved. The V gene's germline CDR1 is MNHNS and CDR2 SASEGT. The V gene lost 5 bases and the J gene lost 0 bases, with 11 bases spanning the gap. CDR3 length equals 15 residues. The CDR3 DNA is TGTGCCAGCAGTCATGACACGAGCTCCTACAATGAGCAGTTCTTC. It specifies CASSHDTSSYNEQFF.

This rearrangement joins TRBV12-5 to TRBJ2-5; a possible D gene is TRBD2 (6 bases). Deletions cut 4 bases from V and 4 bases from J, with 13 bases between. The CDR3 length is 14 residues. Germline V lookup: CDR1 LGHNT, CDR2 FRNRAP. For the CDR3, the DNA is TGTGCTAGTGGTTCCCGGGGGTATCGAGAGACCCAGTACTTC. Translated: CASGSRGYRETQYF.

The chain carries TRBV19 and TRBJ2-4; TRBD2 matches at 13 bases. Trimming removed 10 bases from V and 9 bases from J; junction bases left unmatched: 18. The germline gives CDR1 LNHDA, CDR2 SQIVND (reference sequence). CDR3 length: 17 residues. The CDR3 reads CATLWVGTSGAVGIQYF. For the CDR3, the DNA is TGTGCCACCCTTTGGGTGGGGACTAGCGGGGCCGTGGGCATTCAGTACTTC.